The 10 T cell receptor beta chains reported below all come from one sample, sequenced in a study of metastatic and nonmetastatic thyroid tumors. Not a single patient had been given any form of treatment at any point before undergoing thyroid surgery. MiXCR reprocessed the PCR reads for TCRdb. The table has about 14,000 clones, about 31% seen once. The sequenced material came from tumor tissue. These receptors were taken from a female donor with papillary thyroid cancer or a benign thyroid nodule (not recorded which). Some clones in this sample may be carry-over from other donors' samples.

This clone was picked up one time. The rearrangement uses TRBV11-2 and TRBJ2-3; D is unclear. Looked up from germline, CDR1 is SGHAT and CDR2 is FQNNGV. Trimming left V 7 bases short and J 11 bases short, with 25 bases between. The CDR3 is made up of 15 amino acids. The CDR3 protein is CASTTMVGTLHGQYF. The CDR3 DNA reads TGTGCCAGCACTACTATGGTGGGTACCCTGCATGGGCAGTATTTT.

V is TRBV6-2 or TRBV6-3 and J is TRBJ1-1, with D unresolved. Germline CDR1 and CDR2: MNHEY and SVGEGT. This CDR3 is 11 amino acids long. Trimming took 0 bases from V and 7 from J, leaving 3 bases between them. CDR3 nucleotides: TGTGCCAGCAGTTACTCAATTGAAGCTTTCTTT. Translating it yields CASSYSIEAFF.

The CDR3 is CASSQGRHRDTVEQYF. DNA of the CDR3: TGTGCCAGCAGCCAAGGCCGGCACCGTGACACGGTCGAGCAGTACTTC. The chain is built from TRBV28 and TRBJ2-7; D ambiguous. With 6 bases removed from V and 6 bases from J, the gap between germline ends came to 24 bases. The CDR3 is 16 residues long. Germline loops: CDR1 MDHEN, CDR2 SYDVKM.

Remarks on this clone: Being one base from a much bigger clone, this may be a read error. This same CDR3 is encoded by further DNA sequences in the sample. V gene TRBV3-1 combines with J gene TRBJ2-1, with 11 bases lining up with TRBD2. The CDR3 has 17 residues. Germline V gene data show CDR1 as LGHDT and CDR2 as YNNKEL (reference sequence). Here the CDR3 reads CASSQGTSGEPYNEQFF. In DNA form, the CDR3 reads TGCGCCAGCAGCCAAGGGACTAGCGGAGAGCCCTACAATGAGCAGTTCTTC.

The table lists this clone with a count of one. V and J are TRBV11-1 and TRBJ1-2; no reliable D call. From germline, CDR1 is SGHAT and CDR2 FQDESV (reference sequence). The CDR3 runs to 16 residues. V gave up 1 base and J gave up 4 bases, with 16 bases separating them. The CDR3 region is CASSLGARWAPYGYTF. CDR3 nucleotide sequence: TGTGCCAGCAGCTTAGGAGCGCGCTGGGCGCCCTATGGCTACACCTTC.

In this sample, this clone turned up a few times. The chain recombines TRBV28 with TRBJ2-7; tentative D call: TRBD2 (5 bases). The germline V gene has CDR1 MDHEN and CDR2 SYDVKM. This CDR3 region has 11 residues. Trimming removed 2 bases from V and 7 bases from J, with 6 bases in between. For the CDR3, the DNA is TGTGCCAGCAGTTTAGGAGGAGAGCAGTACTTC. Translated: CASSLGGEQYF.

By its share, this clone is medium-sized. The CDR3 DNA is TGTGCCAGCAGTCCGGTCCCCCAGGGGAAGTTCGGTGAAAAACTGTTTTTT. It encodes CASSPVPQGKFGEKLFF. The chain has TRBV6-1 and TRBJ1-4, with D possibly matching TRBD1 (6 bases). The germline V gene encodes CDR1 MNHNS and CDR2 SASEGT. The V and J ends lost 5 bases and 7 bases respectively, with 23 bases between them. The CDR3 is made up of 17 amino acids.

V usage is TRBV2 and J usage is TRBJ1-2; a possible D gene is TRBD1 (6 bases). The CDR3 has 9 amino acids. Per the germline V gene, CDR1 is SNHLY and CDR2 is FYNNEI. Trimming removed 6 bases at V and 11 bases at J, with 7 bases between. CDR3 nucleotides: TGTGCCAGCAGCGGACAGTACACCTTC. Its protein product is CASSGQYTF.

This sequence joins TRBV20-1 and TRBJ2-1; 11 positions match TRBD2. CDR1 is DFQATT, CDR2 SNEGSKA, per germline (reference sequence). With V trimmed by 3 bases and J by 8 bases, 9 bases remained unmatched. The CDR3 covers 15 residues. The DNA for the CDR3 is TGCAGTGCTAGTACCCGGACTAGCGGGCGGGATGAGCAGTTCTTC. This gives the protein CSASTRTSGRDEQFF.

The chain carries TRBV18 and TRBJ2-7, with D possibly being TRBD1 (7 bases). Germline-derived CDR1 and CDR2 are KGHSH and LQKENI. The CDR3 is made up of 16 amino acids. V was clipped by 3 bases and J by 3 bases, with 18 bases between them. In DNA form, the CDR3 reads TGTGCCAGCTCACCCAACTATGCGGGACAGCACTACGAGCAGTACTTC. Its protein is CASSPNYAGQHYEQYF.